The 5 T cell receptor beta chains in this list originate from one sample, sequenced in a study of blood T cell repertoires in COVID-19. The table came from immunoSEQ multiplex PCR; TCRdb's copy has only in-frame clones and leaves some out. Among 440,000 or so clones listed, about 88% were seen once. Material: peripheral blood. The source is a woman aged 40 to 50 with COVID-19, enrolled during active disease.

This chain connects TRBV4-1 to TRBJ1-2; D possibly corresponds to TRBD1 (5 bases). The germline V gene encodes CDR1 MGHRA and CDR2 YSYEKL. V lost 3 bases and J 0 bases, leaving 20 bases between the germline ends. There are 18 residues in the CDR3. This CDR3 is CASSQTRDRGRANYGYTF. CDR3 sequence (DNA): TGCGCCAGCAGCCAGACCCGGGACCGGGGGAGAGCTAACTATGGCTACACCTTC.

The chain joins TRBV5-1 to TRBJ1-4, with 10 bases that match TRBD1. V dropped 4 bases and J dropped 10; count of bases not matched to a gene: 4. CDR1 and CDR2 (germline): SGHRS, YFSETQ. CDR3 length equals 13 residues. The CDR3 protein is CASSEGTGVKLFF. CDR3 nucleotide sequence: TGCGCCAGCAGCGAGGGGACAGGGGTAAAACTGTTTTTT.

V is TRBV16 and J is TRBJ1-3; the D is unclear. V gave up 2 bases and J gave up 0 bases, with 8 bases separating them. This CDR3 region has 15 residues. Germline V CDR1 and CDR2: KGHSY, FQNENV. The CDR3 DNA reads as TGTGCCAGCAGCCAACAGGCCAGCTCTGGAAACACCATATATTTT. As protein: CASSQQASSGNTIYF.

The rearrangement joins TRBV27 to TRBJ2-7; a weak D match, TRBD1 (6 bases). CDR1 is MNHEY and CDR2 is SMNVEV in the germline V gene (reference sequence). The CDR3 length is 14 residues. V gave up 4 bases and J gave up 4 bases, with 14 bases separating them. The CDR3: CASSSSTTGYEQYF. The CDR3 DNA reads TGTGCCAGCAGTTCCTCCACGACAGGATACGAGCAGTACTTC.

This chain links TRBV16 with TRBJ2-7, with 10 nucleotides matching TRBD1. Germline values: CDR1 KGHSY, CDR2 FQNENV. The CDR3 is 16 amino acids. V lost 3 bases, J lost 4 bases, and 9 bases stayed unmatched. Written as DNA, the CDR3 is TGTGCCAGCAGCCACCCTGACAGGGGGCGGCGGTACGAGCAGTACTTC. It codes for CASSHPDRGRRYEQYF.